A single sample is the source of the 19 T cell receptor beta chains below, sequenced in a study of blood T cell repertoires in COVID-19. Assay used: immunoSEQ multiplex PCR; TCRdb lists only in-frame clones, some missing. The sample has roughly 87,000 clones; roughly 86% are singletons. Sequencing was performed on peripheral blood. The receptors were gathered from a man aged 40-49 years with acute or convalescent COVID-19.

This chain connects TRBV7-2 to TRBJ1-6, with D possibly TRBD1 on 5 matching bases. This CDR3 region has 14 residues. The V end lost 3 bases, the J end lost 5 bases, and 8 bases lay between the germline ends. Germline loops: CDR1 SGHTA, CDR2 FQGNSA. The DNA of the CDR3 is TGTGCCAGCAGCTTGACAGTGAATAATTCACCCCTCCACTTT. Its protein is CASSLTVNNSPLHF.

V gene TRBV10-3 combines with J gene TRBJ1-1, with 9 bases that match TRBD1. The J segment lost 2 bases and the V segment lost 5 bases, leaving 9 bases of the junction unmatched. Per the germline V gene, CDR1 is ENHRY and CDR2 is SYGVKD. CDR3 length equals 16 residues. The CDR3 DNA follows: TGTGCCATCAGTTCGGGACAGGGAATTGGAAACACTGAAGCTTTCTTT. This sequence encodes CAISSGQGIGNTEAFF.

J is TRBJ1-3 and V is TRBV6-5; D may be TRBD1 (6 bases). The CDR3 is made up of 14 amino acids. Trimming took off 6 bases at V and 2 bases at J, with 11 bases between the two ends. CDR1 and CDR2 from the germline V gene are MNHEY and SVGAGI. The CDR3 here is CASRSNRAGNTIYF. The CDR3 DNA reads TGTGCCAGCAGATCCAACAGGGCTGGAAACACCATATATTTT.

This rearrangement joins TRBV27 to TRBJ1-5; 9 nucleotides align to TRBD1. J gave up 3 bases and V 6 bases, and 6 bases lay outside the gene matches. Per germline, CDR1 MNHEY and CDR2 SMNVEV (reference sequence). This CDR3 is built from 15 residues. The CDR3 reads CASRKQGANNQPQHF. The CDR3 DNA reads TGTGCCAGCAGAAAACAGGGGGCCAACAATCAGCCCCAGCATTTT.

The chain uses TRBV3-1 (or the pseudogene TRBV3-2) and TRBJ1-6, with D tentatively TRBD1 (6 bases). Germline V gene lookup returns CDR1 LGHDT and CDR2 YNNKEL (reference sequence). CDR3 size: 18 residues. V was clipped by 0 bases and J by 0 bases, with 12 bases between them. The CDR3 DNA is TGTGCCAGCAGCCAAGATCCCAGGGGCGGCTCCTATAATTCACCCCTCCACTTT. It translates to CASSQDPRGGSYNSPLHF.

The count of this clone is one. This chain links TRBV4-2 with TRBJ2-2; tentatively, D is TRBD2 (6 bases). The CDR3 totals 14 residues. V lost 4 bases, J lost 8 bases, and 14 bases lay in between. Germline V gene data show CDR1 as LGHNA and CDR2 as YNFKEQ. CDR3 DNA sequence: TGTGCCAGCAGCCCTACCGGCGGGGTGGGGGAGCTGTTTTTT. This encodes CASSPTGGVGELFF.

This clone came up once. The chain employs TRBV2 and TRBJ2-1; 8 nucleotides match TRBD2. The CDR3 has 13 amino acids. The trim removed 7 bases at V and 8 bases at J, leaving 7 bases unmatched. The V gene's germline CDR1 is SNHLY and CDR2 FYNNEI. This CDR3 reads CASNRDGGDEQFF. The CDR3 bases are TGTGCCAGCAACCGGGACGGGGGGGATGAGCAGTTCTTC.

The gene calls are TRBV18 and TRBJ1-1; the D gene is possibly TRBD1 (6 bases). Trimming took off 6 bases at V and 3 bases at J, with 17 bases between the two ends. The CDR3 is 15 amino acids. CDR1 and CDR2 (germline): KGHSH, LQKENI. For the CDR3, the DNA is TGTGCCAGCTCCCCATGGGGGGGGCGGGACACTGAAGCTTTCTTT. It encodes CASSPWGGRDTEAFF.

Many counts were recorded for this clone. V gene TRBV2 combines with J gene TRBJ1-2, with D hard to call. This CDR3 comprises 13 residues. Trimming removed 8 bases from V and 3 bases from J, with 13 bases in between. Germline CDR1 SNHLY, CDR2 FYNNEI. In nucleotides, the CDR3 is TGTGCCAGCGGTCGAAGCCGGGACTATGGCTACACCTTC. Its translation is CASGRSRDYGYTF.

V gene TRBV24-1 combines with J gene TRBJ2-7; D remains ambiguous. In germline, CDR1 is KGHDR, CDR2 SFDVKD. CDR3 length: 16 amino acids. Deletions cut 1 base from V and 3 bases from J, with 15 bases between. The CDR3 nucleotides read TGTGCCACCAGTGATTTTGCAGGTCGGCCACACTACGAGCAGTACTTC. It codes for CATSDFAGRPHYEQYF.

This clone was seen more than once but under ten times. Here the CDR3 DNA reads TGTGCCAGCAGCCCGACCCCCTCTACAGGGACTCAGCCCCAGCATTTT. Its translation: CASSPTPSTGTQPQHF. The rearrangement uses TRBV9 and TRBJ1-5; a weak D match, TRBD1 (6 bases). From germline, CDR1 is SGDLS and CDR2 YYNGEE. The CDR3 has 16 amino acids. Trimming left V 4 bases short and J 6 bases short, with 20 bases between. Looking up the rest from reference TRBV9 and TRBJ1-5 gives the full variable domain: DSGVTQTPKHLITATGQRVTLRCSPRSGDLSVYWYQQSLDQGLQFLIQYYNGEERAKGNILERFSAQQFPDLHSELNLSSLELGDSALYFCASSPTPSTGTQPQHFGDGTRLSIL.

The chain is built from TRBV27 and TRBJ1-5; tentative D call: TRBD1 (6 bases). This CDR3 spans 17 amino acids. CDR1 is MNHEY and CDR2 is SMNVEV in the germline V gene (reference sequence). Trimming removed 4 bases from V and 3 bases from J, with 19 bases in between. Here the CDR3 DNA reads TGTGCCAGCAGTTCCCGATCAGGGGAGAGGGACAATCAGCCCCAGCATTTT. Protein sequence: CASSSRSGERDNQPQHF.

The chain couples TRBV19 to TRBJ1-1; 8 nucleotides match TRBD1. The CDR3 runs 15 residues. The V gene's germline CDR1 is LNHDA and CDR2 SQIVND (reference sequence). V lost 1 base, J lost 2 bases, and 3 bases stayed unmatched. CDR3 nucleotides: TGTGCCAGTAGTATAGGGACAGGGCTTAACACTGAAGCTTTCTTT. Its protein product is CASSIGTGLNTEAFF.

This chain uses TRBV2 with TRBJ2-2; 12 bases line up with TRBD2. Germline V gene data show CDR1 as SNHLY and CDR2 as FYNNEI. CDR3 length: 15 residues. CDR3 in DNA: TGTGCTTCTAGCGGGAGGGGAACGAACACCGGGGAGCTGTTTTTT. Protein: CASSGRGTNTGELFF.

This chain links TRBV30 with TRBJ1-4; possibly TRBD1 for D (6 bases). The CDR3 is 14 residues long. The germline CDR1 and CDR2 sequences are GTSNPN and SVGIG (reference sequence). V was pared by 0 bases and J by 4 bases, with 9 bases between. This CDR3 is CAWSVGQVNEKLFF. CDR3 DNA: TGTGCCTGGAGTGTGGGACAAGTTAATGAAAAACTGTTTTTT.

The chain recombines TRBV6-5 with TRBJ1-6; weak D call: TRBD1 (6 bases). This CDR3 has 15 amino acids. CDR1 MNHEY and CDR2 SVGAGI come from the germline V gene. The V end was cut by 5 bases, the J end by 4 bases, with 12 bases between. CDR3 region: CASSRLGQYNSPLHF. Written as DNA, the CDR3 is TGTGCCAGCAGTCGCCTAGGACAGTATAATTCACCCCTCCACTTT.

V gene TRBV29-1 combines with J gene TRBJ1-1, with D possibly matching TRBD1 (6 bases). Germline loops: CDR1 SQVTM, CDR2 ANQGSEA. CDR3 length: 15 amino acids. The V end was cut by 4 bases, the J end by 1 base, with 16 bases between. The CDR3, as DNA: TGCAGCGTTGTAAACCCGGGACATCAGAACACTGAAGCTTTCTTT. Protein sequence: CSVVNPGHQNTEAFF.

The rearrangement uses TRBV25-1 and TRBJ1-1, with D possibly matching TRBD1 (5 bases). This CDR3 is 14 amino acids long. With 8 bases removed from V and 3 bases from J, the gap between germline ends came to 16 bases. Germline-derived CDR1 and CDR2 are MGHDK and SYGVNS. In nucleotides, the CDR3 is TGTGCCAGCGGGATTGTGGGCAGGGACACTGAAGCTTTCTTT. It specifies CASGIVGRDTEAFF. Combining the CDR3 with reference TRBV25-1 and TRBJ1-1 gives the whole variable domain EADIYQTPRYLVIGTGKKITLECSQTMGHDKMYWYQQDPGMELHLIHYSYGVNSTEKGDLSSESTVSRIRTEHFPLTLESARPSHTSQYLCASGIVGRDTEAFFGQGTRLTVV.

In this sample, this clone turned up a few times. The J gene is TRBJ1-1, the V gene TRBV28, with D uncertain. V lost 3 bases to trimming and J lost 0 bases, with 8 bases between them. This CDR3 has 14 residues. Germline V gene data show CDR1 as MDHEN and CDR2 as SYDVKM. Here the CDR3 DNA reads TGTGCCAGCAGTTTTAAGCTCATGAACACTGAAGCTTTCTTT. This codes for CASSFKLMNTEAFF. The whole variable domain, remainder taken from reference TRBV28 and TRBJ1-1, is DVKVTQSSRYLVKRTGEKVFLECVQDMDHENMFWYRQDPGLGLRLIYFSYDVKMKEKGDIPEGYSVSREKKERFSLILESASTNQTSMYLCASSFKLMNTEAFFGQGTRLTVV.